This T cell receptor (beta chain) was sequenced during a study of blood T cells in healthy people across ages. A remark on this clonotype: Antigen: not known.

Combining a sample-barcoded 5' primer with a J-beta primer mix, a second PCR ran for about 6 to 11 cycles. Each cDNA was tagged by a template-switch adaptor containing 12 random nucleotides. TCRdb processed the 5' RACE reads anew with MiXCR; each CDR3 protein has one entry. This table has about 1.4 million distinct CDR3 sequences, 55% to 75% appearing once. General study results and limits: Naive CD4+ cell counts and diversity both ran higher in long-lived than in aged donors.

There are 15 residues in the CDR3. CDR1 and CDR2 from the germline V gene are MGHRA and YSYEKL. The ends were cut back, 0 bases at V and 6 bases at J, with 12 bases in the middle. Sequenced: blood. This TCR was sampled from a young man in good health. The chain couples TRBV4-1 to TRBJ1-5; TRBD1 is a possible D gene (5 bases). The DNA of the CDR3 is TGCGCCAGCAGCCAAGATATGGGGGTCGGTCAGCCCCAGCATTTT. Translation gives CASSQDMGVGQPQHF.